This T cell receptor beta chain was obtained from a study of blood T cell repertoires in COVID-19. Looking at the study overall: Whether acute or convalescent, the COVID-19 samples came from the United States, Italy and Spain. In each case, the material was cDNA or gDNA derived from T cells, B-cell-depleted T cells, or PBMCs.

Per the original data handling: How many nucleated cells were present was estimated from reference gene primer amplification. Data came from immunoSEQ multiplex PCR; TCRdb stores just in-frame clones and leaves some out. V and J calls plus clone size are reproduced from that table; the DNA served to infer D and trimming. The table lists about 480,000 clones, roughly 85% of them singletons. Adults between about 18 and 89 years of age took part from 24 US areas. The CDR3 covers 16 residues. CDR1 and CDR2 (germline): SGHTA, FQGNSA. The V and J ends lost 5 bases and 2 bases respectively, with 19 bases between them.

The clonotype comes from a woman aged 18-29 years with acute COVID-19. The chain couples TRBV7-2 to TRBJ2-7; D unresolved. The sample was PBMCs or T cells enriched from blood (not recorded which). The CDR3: CASSTLTLSTPYEQYF. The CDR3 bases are TGTGCCAGCAGCACACTGACACTCTCTACCCCCTACGAGCAGTACTTC.